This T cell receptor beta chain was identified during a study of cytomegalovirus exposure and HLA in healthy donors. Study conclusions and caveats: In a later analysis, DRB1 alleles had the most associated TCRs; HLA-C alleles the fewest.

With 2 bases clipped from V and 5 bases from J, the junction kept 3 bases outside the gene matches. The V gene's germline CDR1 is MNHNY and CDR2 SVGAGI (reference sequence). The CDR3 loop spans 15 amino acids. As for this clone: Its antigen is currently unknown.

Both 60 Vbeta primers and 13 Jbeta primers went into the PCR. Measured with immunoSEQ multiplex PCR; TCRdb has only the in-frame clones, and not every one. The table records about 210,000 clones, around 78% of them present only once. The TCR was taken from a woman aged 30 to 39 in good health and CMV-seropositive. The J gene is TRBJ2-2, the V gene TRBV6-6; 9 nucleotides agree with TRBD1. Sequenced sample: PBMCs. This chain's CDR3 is CASSYAGTGTGELFF. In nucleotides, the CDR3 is TGTGCCAGCAGTTACGCCGGGACAGGGACCGGGGAGCTGTTTTTT.